This entry lists 27 T cell receptor beta chains sequenced from one sample in a study of T cells after yellow fever vaccination. TCRdb ran MiXCR on the 5' RACE reads and lists one entry per CDR3 protein. The repertoire holds some 320,000 distinct CDR3 sequences, with about 4% as singletons. The source material was PBMCs, sampled 5 days after the yellow fever booster vaccination. The receptors were sampled from a man aged 18 to 30 who received the YFV17D yellow fever vaccine.

In its sample, this clonotype was seen many times. The chain recombines TRBV29-1 with TRBJ2-5; either TRBD1 or TRBD2 may supply D (5 bases each). Germline V gives CDR1 SQVTM, CDR2 ANQGSEA. Trimming removed 2 bases from V and 6 bases from J, with 13 bases in between. The CDR3 covers 13 residues. Here the CDR3 reads CSVERDRSKTQYF. The CDR3 DNA sequence: TGCAGCGTTGAACGGGACCGAAGCAAGACCCAGTACTTC.

Only a few counts were recorded for this clonotype. J is TRBJ1-5 and V is TRBV7-8; D unclear. The CDR3 runs 13 residues. Trimming took off 3 bases at V and 5 bases at J, with 8 bases between the two ends. The germline V gene has CDR1 SGHVS and CDR2 FQNEAQ. The CDR3 loop reads CASSLAAYQPQHF. DNA of the CDR3: TGTGCCAGCAGCTTGGCAGCATATCAGCCCCAGCATTTT.

J is TRBJ1-2 and V is TRBV7-2, with D possibly TRBD1 on 6 matching bases. The CDR3 loop spans 13 amino acids. V was cut by 5 bases and J by 6 bases, with 13 bases left in between. Germline V gene sequence: CDR1 SGHTA, CDR2 FQGNSA. CDR3 loop: CASSPGQLHGYTF. The CDR3 nucleotides are TGTGCCAGCAGCCCTGGACAGCTCCATGGCTACACCTTC.

The CDR3, as DNA: TGTGCCAGCAGCTTTTCGGTCGACGAGCAGTACGTC. This translates into CASSFSVDEQYV. The J gene is TRBJ2-7, the V gene TRBV5-5, with D hard to call. Trimming shortened V by 2 bases and J by 5 bases, and 8 bases separated the two germline ends. Germline V lookup: CDR1 SGHKS, CDR2 YYEKEE (reference sequence). This CDR3 contains 12 residues.

This clonotype has only a few counts. This sequence joins TRBV4-1 and TRBJ2-1; possibly TRBD2 for D (5 bases). CDR3 length: 16 amino acids. Germline CDR1 MGHRA, CDR2 YSYEKL. Deletions cut 6 bases from V and 0 bases from J, with 15 bases between. The CDR3 loop is CASRERTLSSYNEQFF. The CDR3 nucleotides read TGCGCCAGCAGAGAAAGGACTCTAAGCTCCTACAATGAGCAGTTCTTC.

This clonotype was detected ten times or more. The chain joins TRBV5-1 to TRBJ2-1, with D uncertain. The CDR3 consists of 13 residues. Trimming shortened V by 1 base and J by 2 bases, and 4 bases separated the two germline ends. Per the germline V gene, CDR1 is SGHRS and CDR2 is YFSETQ. The CDR3 DNA reads as TGCGCCAGCAGCTTGACAGCCTACAATGAGCAGTTCTTC. It encodes CASSLTAYNEQFF.

The chain combines TRBV28 with TRBJ1-6; 9 bases are shared with TRBD1. The V segment lost 10 bases and the J segment 9 bases; nucleotides outside the gene matches: 10. Germline loops: CDR1 MDHEN, CDR2 SYDVKM. The CDR3 length is 14 residues. The CDR3 region is CATLGDRDFSPLHF. CDR3 nucleotide sequence: TGTGCCACCCTGGGGGACAGGGACTTTTCACCCCTCCACTTT.

This clonotype was recorded a few times. The chain carries TRBV7-9 and TRBJ2-1; D remains ambiguous. CDR1 is SEHNR, CDR2 FQNEAQ, per germline (reference sequence). V gave up 5 bases and J gave up 7 bases, with 15 bases separating them. The CDR3 runs 14 residues. DNA of the CDR3: TGTGCCAGCAGCCGCTTGGACCGCGTGAATGAGCAGTTCTTC. Translating it yields CASSRLDRVNEQFF.

In this sample, this clonotype turned up a few times. The J gene is TRBJ2-5, the V gene TRBV9; a weak D match, TRBD2 (6 bases). Germline lookup yields CDR1 SGDLS and CDR2 YYNGEE. The CDR3 spans 16 residues. V lost 3 bases to trimming and J lost 4 bases, with 19 bases between them. CDR3 protein: CASSATPTRDGETQYF. The CDR3 DNA sequence: TGTGCCAGCAGCGCTACACCGACTAGGGATGGAGAGACCCAGTACTTC. The variable domain in full, with the rest retrieved from reference TRBV9 and TRBJ2-5, is DSGVTQTPKHLITATGQRVTLRCSPRSGDLSVYWYQQSLDQGLQFLIQYYNGEERAKGNILERFSAQQFPDLHSELNLSSLELGDSALYFCASSATPTRDGETQYFGPGTRLLVL.

The chain couples TRBV4-3 to TRBJ2-1; 14 bases match TRBD2. Germline V lookup: CDR1 LGHNA, CDR2 YSLEER. There are 18 residues in the CDR3. The trim removed 4 bases at V and 2 bases at J, leaving 7 bases unmatched. The CDR3 DNA reads as TGCGCCAGCAGCCCAGGGGGACTAGCGGGGGACCCCTACAATGAGCAGTTCTTC. This sequence encodes CASSPGGLAGDPYNEQFF.

The sample holds many counts of this clonotype. The chain uses TRBV5-1 and TRBJ2-1, with D unresolved. Germline CDR1 reads SGHRS; CDR2 reads YFSETQ. The CDR3 spans 15 residues. Trimming left V 2 bases short and J 0 bases short, with 9 bases between. The DNA for the CDR3 is TGCGCCAGCAGCTTCTTAGGAGCCTCCTACAATGAGCAGTTCTTC. It codes for CASSFLGASYNEQFF.

This clonotype came up a few times. The V call is TRBV25-1, the J call TRBJ2-3, with no clear D. The CDR3 loop spans 13 amino acids. Per the germline V gene, CDR1 is MGHDK and CDR2 is SYGVNS. Trimming cost V 0 bases and J 4 bases, with 5 bases left between them. CDR3 loop: CASSEYIADTQYF. As DNA, the CDR3 is TGTGCCAGCAGTGAATATATAGCAGATACGCAGTATTTT.

This clonotype has a handful of counts. V is TRBV20-1 and J is TRBJ1-2; tentatively, D is TRBD1 (5 bases). Per germline, CDR1 DFQATT and CDR2 SNEGSKA (reference sequence). The CDR3 covers 12 residues. V lost 3 bases, J lost 5 bases, and 10 bases lay in between. The CDR3, as DNA: TGCAGTGCTAGTGGGGGGGTGTATGGCTACACCTTC. Its protein product is CSASGGVYGYTF.

In this sample, this clonotype turned up once. The genes are TRBV5-1 and TRBJ2-1; the match to TRBD2 covers 10 bases. This CDR3 region has 13 residues. From germline, CDR1 is SGHRS and CDR2 YFSETQ. The V segment lost 6 bases and the J segment 10 bases; nucleotides outside the gene matches: 7. CDR3 sequence reads: CASMALAGVEQFF. CDR3 bases: TGCGCCAGCATGGCCCTAGCGGGGGTCGAGCAGTTCTTC.

The rearrangement links TRBV5-4 to TRBJ1-3; 8 bases line up with TRBD1. Germline values: CDR1 SGHNT, CDR2 YYREEE (reference sequence). The CDR3 spans 15 residues. J gave up 2 bases and V 0 bases, and 1 base lay outside the gene matches. The CDR3 loop is CASSLDRGTGNTIYF. CDR3 coding DNA: TGTGCCAGCAGCTTGGACAGGGGGACTGGAAACACCATATATTTT.

This chain connects TRBV5-1 to TRBJ1-3, with 8 bases matching TRBD1. The J segment lost 4 bases and the V segment lost 4 bases, leaving 7 bases of the junction unmatched. The germline CDR1 and CDR2 sequences are SGHRS and YFSETQ. The CDR3 covers 15 residues. The CDR3: CASSPTTGVGNTIYF. CDR3 DNA: TGCGCCAGCAGCCCGACGACAGGGGTAGGAAACACCATATATTTT.

There are many counts of this clonotype. The CDR3 DNA sequence: TGTGCCAGCAGCTTAGCCGCACAGGGACCCTACGAGCAGTACTTC. Residues: CASSLAAQGPYEQYF. The chain combines TRBV7-2 with TRBJ2-7; tentative D call: TRBD1 (6 bases). The V gene's germline CDR1 is SGHTA and CDR2 FQGNSA. Trimming left V 0 bases short and J 2 bases short, with 11 bases between. The CDR3 covers 15 residues. The full variable domain, completed using reference TRBV7-2 and TRBJ2-7, is GAGVSQSPSNKVTEKGKDVELRCDPISGHTALYWYRQSLGQGLEFLIYFQGNSAPDKSGLPSDRFSAERTGGSVSTLTIQRTQQEDSAVYLCASSLAAQGPYEQYFGPGTRLTVT.

The gene calls are TRBV29-1 and TRBJ2-1, with D uncertain. The V end lost 3 bases, the J end lost 10 bases, and 16 bases lay between the germline ends. Per germline, CDR1 SQVTM and CDR2 ANQGSEA. The CDR3 sequence is 13 residues long. DNA of the CDR3: TGCAGCGTTGACCCGTCTCAACGGCGGGAGCAGTTCTTC. Amino acid sequence: CSVDPSQRREQFF.

The rearrangement joins TRBV3-1 to TRBJ2-2; D is possibly TRBD2 (6 bases). Germline lookup yields CDR1 LGHDT and CDR2 YNNKEL (reference sequence). The CDR3 has 15 residues. Trimming removed 1 base from V and 3 bases from J, with 9 bases in between. CDR3: CASSQAGVDTGELFF. In DNA, the CDR3 is TGTGCCAGCAGCCAAGCGGGGGTAGACACCGGGGAGCTGTTTTTT. Based on the CDR3 plus reference TRBV3-1 and TRBJ2-2, the full variable domain is DTAVSQTPKYLVTQMGNDKSIKCEQNLGHDTMYWYKQDSKKFLKIMFSYNNKELIINETVPNRFSPKSPDKAHLNLHINSLELGDSAVYFCASSQAGVDTGELFFGEGSRLTVL.

The chain carries TRBV27 and TRBJ2-7, with D maybe TRBD1 (6 bases). CDR3 size: 17 residues. Germline CDR1 MNHEY, CDR2 SMNVEV (reference sequence). The DNA of the CDR3 is TGTGCCTGGAGTTTGAAGATTCAGCAGGGGCGCCCCTACGAGCCGTACGTC. Translation: CAWSLKIQQGRPYEPYV.

The table lists this clonotype with many counts. This chain joins TRBV7-2 and TRBJ1-2; 9 bases align to TRBD1. The ends lost 4 bases at V and 0 bases at J; junction bases unmatched: 9. Germline assignment: CDR1 SGHTA and CDR2 FQGNSA. The CDR3 extends over 17 amino acids. For the CDR3, the DNA is TGTGCCAGCAGCTCCCGACAGGGGGTAGGGTCTAACTATGGCTACACCTTC. Translating it yields CASSSRQGVGSNYGYTF.

This clonotype was picked up a small number of times. CDR3 protein: CASIRQDRRYEQYF. The CDR3 coding sequence is TGTGCCAGCATTAGACAGGATAGGAGGTACGAGCAGTACTTC. The V call is TRBV2, the J call TRBJ2-7; perhaps TRBD1 as D (6 bases). The CDR3 consists of 14 residues. Trimming took 7 bases from V and 4 from J, leaving 17 bases between them. CDR1 and CDR2 from the germline V gene are SNHLY and FYNNEI.

This chain connects TRBV18 to TRBJ2-3; 9 nucleotides align to TRBD1. Germline CDR1 KGHSH, CDR2 LQKENI. J lost 4 bases, V lost 6 bases, and 8 bases had no gene match. The CDR3 spans 15 residues. CDR3 residues: CASSPPGQGSDTQYF. In DNA form, the CDR3 reads TGTGCCAGCTCGCCCCCGGGACAGGGTTCAGATACGCAGTATTTT.

The chain uses TRBV7-9 and TRBJ2-3, with TRBD2 identical over 13 bases. The CDR3 is 15 amino acids. Germline values: CDR1 SEHNR, CDR2 FQNEAQ (reference sequence). The ends lost 5 bases at V and 6 bases at J; junction bases unmatched: 5. The CDR3 here is CASSMGLAGFDTQYF. The DNA for the CDR3 is TGTGCCAGCAGCATGGGACTAGCGGGGTTTGATACGCAGTATTTT.

This clonotype showed up many times. The gene calls are TRBV5-1 and TRBJ2-1; 9 bases are a match to TRBD1. V was pared by 6 bases and J by 3 bases, with 4 bases of the junction left unmatched. Germline values: CDR1 SGHRS, CDR2 YFSETQ. CDR3 length equals 14 residues. CDR3 in DNA: TGCGCCAGCATCGGACAGGGGCTCTACAATGAGCAGTTCTTC. It encodes CASIGQGLYNEQFF.

This clonotype was observed many times. The chain recombines TRBV6-2 or TRBV6-3 with TRBJ2-2; 8 bases align to TRBD1. The junction had 6 bases not matched to a gene; V was cut back by 6 bases and J by 3 bases. This CDR3 region has 15 residues. CDR1 is MNHEY, CDR2 SVGEGT, per germline. As DNA, the CDR3 is TGTGCCAGCAGACCCGACAGGGGAGACACCGGGGAGCTGTTTTTT. It translates to CASRPDRGDTGELFF.

This clonotype turned up a few times. The genes are TRBV9 and TRBJ2-5; possibly TRBD1 for D (5 bases). From germline, CDR1 is SGDLS and CDR2 YYNGEE. V gave up 4 bases and J gave up 2 bases, with 12 bases separating them. The CDR3 is 14 amino acids. The CDR3 bases are TGTGCCAGCAGCTCCGGACGGACACAAGAGACCCAGTACTTC. Its translation: CASSSGRTQETQYF.